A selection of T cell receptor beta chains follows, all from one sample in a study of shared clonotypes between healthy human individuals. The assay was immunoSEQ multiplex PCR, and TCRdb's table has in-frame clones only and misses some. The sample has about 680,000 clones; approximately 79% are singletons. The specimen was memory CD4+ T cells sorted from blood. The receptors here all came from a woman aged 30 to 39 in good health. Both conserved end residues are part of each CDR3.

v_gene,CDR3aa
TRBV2,CASSKGGWATDTQYF
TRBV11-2,CASSRTSGSGEQYF
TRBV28,CATPTANTGELFF
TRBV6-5,CASSSPDREGIDTQYF
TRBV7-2,CASSLPRGQGANEQFF
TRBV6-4,CASSAEGQSNEQFF
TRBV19,CASSGRQGTEQYF
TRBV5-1,CASSSGTGGEKLFF
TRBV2,CASSERDPHHYEQYF
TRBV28,CASSSGGETYEQYF
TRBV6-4,CASSDGGFGGYTF
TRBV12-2,CASRLKRGLNTEAFF
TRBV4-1,CASSQERGQPSGNTIYF
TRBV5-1,CASSFGISEGEKLFF
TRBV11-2,CASSLDSGAGGYNEQFF